The present entry profiles one TCR beta chain with its context. CDR1 and CDR2 from the germline V gene are SEHNR and FQNEAQ (reference sequence). This CDR3 comprises 15 residues. V lost 0 bases and J lost 3; bases outside the gene matches: 4. Using immunoSEQ multiplex PCR, the repertoire was profiled, and TCRdb retains in-frame clones only, with some absent. Of more than 1.2 million clones in the sample, just under 99% were seen once. These data come from a study of shared clonotypes between healthy human individuals. The source of this sequence is a man aged 25-45 years in good health. J is TRBJ2-7 and V is TRBV7-9; 8 nucleotides match TRBD1. The sample taken for sequencing was naive CD4+ T cells sorted from blood. This sample's subset: CD45RA+ positively selected. In nucleotides, the CDR3 is TGTGCCAGCAGCTTAGCGGGGACAGGACACTACGAGCAGTACTTC. Its translation is CASSLAGTGHYEQYF.